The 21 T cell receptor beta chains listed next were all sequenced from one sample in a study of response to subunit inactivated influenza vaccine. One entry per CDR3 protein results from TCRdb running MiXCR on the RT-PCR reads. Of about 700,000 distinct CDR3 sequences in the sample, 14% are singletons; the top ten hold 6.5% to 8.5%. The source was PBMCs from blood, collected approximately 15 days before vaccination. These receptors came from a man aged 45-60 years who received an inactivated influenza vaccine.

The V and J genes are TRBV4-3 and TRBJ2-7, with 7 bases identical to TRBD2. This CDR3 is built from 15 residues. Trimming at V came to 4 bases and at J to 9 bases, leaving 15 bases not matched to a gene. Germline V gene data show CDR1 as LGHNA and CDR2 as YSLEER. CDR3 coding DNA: TGCGCCAGCAGCCCCGGGGAGGGCCCTGGTGACGGGCAGTACTTC. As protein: CASSPGEGPGDGQYF.

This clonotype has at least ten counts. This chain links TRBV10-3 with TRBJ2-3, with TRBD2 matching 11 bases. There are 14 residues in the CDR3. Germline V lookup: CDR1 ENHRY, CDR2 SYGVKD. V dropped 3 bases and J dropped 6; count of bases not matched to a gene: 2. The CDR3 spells CAISDPSGGDTQYF. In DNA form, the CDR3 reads TGTGCCATCAGTGATCCTAGCGGGGGGGATACGCAGTATTTT.

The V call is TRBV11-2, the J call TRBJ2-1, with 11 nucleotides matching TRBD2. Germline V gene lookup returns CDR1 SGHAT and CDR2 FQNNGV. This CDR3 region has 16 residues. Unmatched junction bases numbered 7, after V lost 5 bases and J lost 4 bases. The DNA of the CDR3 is TGTGCCAGCAGCACCCGACTAGCGGGGCCTTACAATGAGCAGTTCTTC. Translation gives CASSTRLAGPYNEQFF.

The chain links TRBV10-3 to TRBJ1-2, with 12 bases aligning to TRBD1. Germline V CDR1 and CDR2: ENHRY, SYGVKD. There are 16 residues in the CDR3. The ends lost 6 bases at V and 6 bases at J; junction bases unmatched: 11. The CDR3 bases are TGTGCCATCAGGAACAGGGGACAGGGGGCGCTTGATGGCTACACCTTC. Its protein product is CAIRNRGQGALDGYTF.

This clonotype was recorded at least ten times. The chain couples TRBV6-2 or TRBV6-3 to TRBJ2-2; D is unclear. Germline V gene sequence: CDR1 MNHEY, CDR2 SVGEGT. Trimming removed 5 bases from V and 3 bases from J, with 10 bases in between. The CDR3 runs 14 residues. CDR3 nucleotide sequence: TGTGCCAGCAGTAGCTACAGTTACACCGGGGAGCTGTTTTTT. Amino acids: CASSSYSYTGELFF.

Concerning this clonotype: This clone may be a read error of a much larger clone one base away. The CDR3 sequence: CASSLAPLVAAF. In nucleotides, the CDR3 is TGTGCCAGCAGTTTGGCCCCCCTAGTCGCGGCTTTT. The chain couples TRBV12-3 or TRBV12-4 to TRBJ2-3; D remains unclear. The CDR3 length is 12 residues.

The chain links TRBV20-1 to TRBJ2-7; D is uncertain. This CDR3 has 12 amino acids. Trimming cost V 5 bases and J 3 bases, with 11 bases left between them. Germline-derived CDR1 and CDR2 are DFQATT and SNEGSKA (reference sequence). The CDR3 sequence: CSAPGGNYEQYF. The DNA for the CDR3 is TGCAGTGCTCCAGGTGGTAACTACGAGCAGTACTTC.

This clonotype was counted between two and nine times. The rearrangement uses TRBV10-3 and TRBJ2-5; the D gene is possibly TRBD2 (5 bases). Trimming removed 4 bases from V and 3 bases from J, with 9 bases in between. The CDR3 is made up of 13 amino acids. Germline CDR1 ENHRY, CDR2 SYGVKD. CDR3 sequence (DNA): TGTGCCATCAGTGGAGGGCGGGAAGAGACCCAGTACTTC. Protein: CAISGGREETQYF.

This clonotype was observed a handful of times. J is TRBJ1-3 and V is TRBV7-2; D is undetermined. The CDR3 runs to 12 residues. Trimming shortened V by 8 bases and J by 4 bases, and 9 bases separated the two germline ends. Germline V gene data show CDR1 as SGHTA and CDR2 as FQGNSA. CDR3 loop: CASGNTGNTIYF. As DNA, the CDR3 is TGTGCCAGCGGTAACACCGGAAACACCATATATTTT. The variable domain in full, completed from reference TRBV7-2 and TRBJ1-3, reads GAGVSQSPSNKVTEKGKDVELRCDPISGHTALYWYRQSLGQGLEFLIYFQGNSAPDKSGLPSDRFSAERTGGSVSTLTIQRTQQEDSAVYLCASGNTGNTIYFGEGSWLTVV.

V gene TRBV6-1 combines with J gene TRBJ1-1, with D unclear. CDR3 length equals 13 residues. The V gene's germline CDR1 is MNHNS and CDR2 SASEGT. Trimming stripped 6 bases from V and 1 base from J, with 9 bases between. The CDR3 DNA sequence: TGTGCCAGCAGGATAGGACGGAACACTGAAGCTTTCTTT. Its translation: CASRIGRNTEAFF.

CDR3 DNA sequence: TGTGCCAGCAGTTACCTGGCCGACAGCACAGATACGCAGTATTTT. Translating it yields CASSYLADSTDTQYF. The chain uses TRBV6-5 and TRBJ2-3; D remains unclear. Germline V lookup: CDR1 MNHEY, CDR2 SVGAGI. The CDR3 totals 15 residues. Trimming cost V 2 bases and J 0 bases, with 9 bases left between them.

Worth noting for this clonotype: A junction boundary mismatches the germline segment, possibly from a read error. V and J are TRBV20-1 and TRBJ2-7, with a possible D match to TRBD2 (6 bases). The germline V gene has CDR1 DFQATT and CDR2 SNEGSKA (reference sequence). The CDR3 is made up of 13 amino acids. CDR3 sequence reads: CSAWDFKDYGQYF. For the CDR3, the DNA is TGCAGTGCTTGGGACTTCAAAGACTACGGGCAGTACTTC.

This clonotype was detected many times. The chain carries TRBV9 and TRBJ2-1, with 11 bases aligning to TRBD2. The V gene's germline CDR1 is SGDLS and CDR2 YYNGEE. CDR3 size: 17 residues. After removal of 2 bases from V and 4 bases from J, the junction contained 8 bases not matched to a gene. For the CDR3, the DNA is TGTGCCAGCAGCGTCCATAAACTAGCGGGAGAGTACAATGAGCAGTTCTTC. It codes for CASSVHKLAGEYNEQFF.

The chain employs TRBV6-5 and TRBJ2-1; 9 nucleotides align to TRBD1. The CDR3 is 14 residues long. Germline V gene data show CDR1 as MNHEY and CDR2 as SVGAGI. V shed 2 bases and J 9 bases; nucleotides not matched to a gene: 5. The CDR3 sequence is CASSYGTGIGEQFF. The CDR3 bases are TGTGCCAGCAGTTACGGGACAGGGATCGGTGAGCAGTTCTTC.

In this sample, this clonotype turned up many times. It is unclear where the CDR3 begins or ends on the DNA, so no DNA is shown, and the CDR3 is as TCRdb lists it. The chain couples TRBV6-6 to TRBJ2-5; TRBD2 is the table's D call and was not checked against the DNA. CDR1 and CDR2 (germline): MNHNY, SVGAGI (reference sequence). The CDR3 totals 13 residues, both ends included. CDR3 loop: CASSTSGGETQYF.

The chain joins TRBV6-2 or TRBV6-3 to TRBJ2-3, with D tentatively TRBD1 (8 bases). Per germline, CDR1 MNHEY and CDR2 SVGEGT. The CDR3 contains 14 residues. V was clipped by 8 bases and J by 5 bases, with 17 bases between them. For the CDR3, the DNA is TGTGCCAGCCCAAAGGACAGGGAGGGAGATACGCAGTATTTT. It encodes CASPKDREGDTQYF.

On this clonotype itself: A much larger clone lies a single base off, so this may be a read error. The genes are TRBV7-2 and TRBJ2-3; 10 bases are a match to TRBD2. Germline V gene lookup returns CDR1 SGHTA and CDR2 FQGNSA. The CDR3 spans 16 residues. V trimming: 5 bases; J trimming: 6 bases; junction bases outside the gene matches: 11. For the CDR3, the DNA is TGTGCCAGCAGCCCCCGTGCTAGCGGGGGTGGGGATACGCAGTATTTT. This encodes CASSPRASGGGDTQYF.

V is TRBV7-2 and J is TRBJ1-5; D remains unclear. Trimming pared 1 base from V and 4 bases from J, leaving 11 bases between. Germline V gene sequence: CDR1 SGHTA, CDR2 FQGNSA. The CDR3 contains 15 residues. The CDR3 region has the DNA TGTGCCAGCAGCTTAGTCGTAGGGCAGAATCAGCCCCAGCATTTT. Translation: CASSLVVGQNQPQHF.

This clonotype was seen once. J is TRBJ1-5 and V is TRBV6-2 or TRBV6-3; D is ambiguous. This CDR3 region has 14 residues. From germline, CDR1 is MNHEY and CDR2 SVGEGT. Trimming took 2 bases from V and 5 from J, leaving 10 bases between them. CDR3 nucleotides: TGTGCCAGCAGTTACGGAGGGAGTGATCAGCCCCAGCATTTT. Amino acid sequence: CASSYGGSDQPQHF.

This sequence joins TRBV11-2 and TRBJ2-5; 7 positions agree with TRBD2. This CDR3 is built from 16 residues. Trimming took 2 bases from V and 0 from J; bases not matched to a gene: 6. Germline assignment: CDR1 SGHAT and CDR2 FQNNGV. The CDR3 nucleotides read TGTGCCAGCAGCTTAAGGCTAGCGGCGTACCAAGAGACCCAGTACTTC. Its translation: CASSLRLAAYQETQYF.

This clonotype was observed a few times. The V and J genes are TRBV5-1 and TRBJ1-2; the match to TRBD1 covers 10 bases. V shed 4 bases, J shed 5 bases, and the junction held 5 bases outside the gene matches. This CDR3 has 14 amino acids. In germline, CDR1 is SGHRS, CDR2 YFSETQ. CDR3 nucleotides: TGCGCCAGCAGCACCGGACAGGGGGTATATGGCTACACCTTC. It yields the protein CASSTGQGVYGYTF. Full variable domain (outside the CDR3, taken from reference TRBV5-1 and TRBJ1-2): KAGVTQTPRYLIKTRGQQVTLSCSPISGHRSVSWYQQTPGQGLQFLFEYFSETQRNKGNFPGRFSGRQFSNSRSEMNVSTLELGDSALYLCASSTGQGVYGYTFGSGTRLTVV.